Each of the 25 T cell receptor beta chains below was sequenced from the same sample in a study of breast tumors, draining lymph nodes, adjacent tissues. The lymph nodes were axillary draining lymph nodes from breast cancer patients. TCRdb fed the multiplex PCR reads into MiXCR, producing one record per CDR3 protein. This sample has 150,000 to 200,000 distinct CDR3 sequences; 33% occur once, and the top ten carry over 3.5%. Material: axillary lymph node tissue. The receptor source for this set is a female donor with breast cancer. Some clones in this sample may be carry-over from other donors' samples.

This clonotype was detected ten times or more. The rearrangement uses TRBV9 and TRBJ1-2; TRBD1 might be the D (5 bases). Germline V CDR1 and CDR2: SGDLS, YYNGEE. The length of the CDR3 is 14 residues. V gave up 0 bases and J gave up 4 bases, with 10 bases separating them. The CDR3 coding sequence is TGTGCCAGCAGCGTAGGTCGGGGCATCTATGGCTACACCTTC. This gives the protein CASSVGRGIYGYTF.

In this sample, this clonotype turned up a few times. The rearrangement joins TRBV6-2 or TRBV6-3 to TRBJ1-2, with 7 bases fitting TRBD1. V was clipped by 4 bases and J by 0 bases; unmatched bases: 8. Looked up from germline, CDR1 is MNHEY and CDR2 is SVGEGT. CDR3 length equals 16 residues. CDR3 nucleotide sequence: TGTGCCAGCAGTTCCGCCAGGGACAGAGCTAACTATGGCTACACCTTC. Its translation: CASSSARDRANYGYTF.

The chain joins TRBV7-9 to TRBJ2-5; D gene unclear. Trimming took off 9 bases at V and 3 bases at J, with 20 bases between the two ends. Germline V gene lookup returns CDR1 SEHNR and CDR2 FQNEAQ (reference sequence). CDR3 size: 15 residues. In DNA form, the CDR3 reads TGTGCCAGTAGTAGGACCCACGGAAGGGAAGAGACCCAGTACTTC. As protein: CASSRTHGREETQYF.

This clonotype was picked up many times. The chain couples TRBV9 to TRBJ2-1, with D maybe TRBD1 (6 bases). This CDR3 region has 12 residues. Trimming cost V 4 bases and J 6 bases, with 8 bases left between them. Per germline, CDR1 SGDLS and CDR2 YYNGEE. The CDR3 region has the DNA TGTGCCAGCAGCCAGGGGCCCAATGAGCAGTTCTTC. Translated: CASSQGPNEQFF. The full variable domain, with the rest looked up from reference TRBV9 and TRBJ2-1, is DSGVTQTPKHLITATGQRVTLRCSPRSGDLSVYWYQQSLDQGLQFLIQYYNGEERAKGNILERFSAQQFPDLHSELNLSSLELGDSALYFCASSQGPNEQFFGPGTRLTVL.

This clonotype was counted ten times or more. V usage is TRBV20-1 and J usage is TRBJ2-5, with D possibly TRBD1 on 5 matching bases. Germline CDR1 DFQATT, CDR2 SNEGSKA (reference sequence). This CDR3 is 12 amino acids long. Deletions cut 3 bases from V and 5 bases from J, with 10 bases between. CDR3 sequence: CSARRQWETQYF. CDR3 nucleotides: TGCAGTGCTAGGAGACAGTGGGAGACCCAGTACTTC.

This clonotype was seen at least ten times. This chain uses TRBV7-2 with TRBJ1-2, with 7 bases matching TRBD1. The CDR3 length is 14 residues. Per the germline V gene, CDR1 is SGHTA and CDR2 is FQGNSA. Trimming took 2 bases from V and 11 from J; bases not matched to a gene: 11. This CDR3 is CASSLIGRGWDYTF. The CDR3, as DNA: TGTGCCAGCAGCTTAATCGGCAGGGGGTGGGATTACACCTTC.

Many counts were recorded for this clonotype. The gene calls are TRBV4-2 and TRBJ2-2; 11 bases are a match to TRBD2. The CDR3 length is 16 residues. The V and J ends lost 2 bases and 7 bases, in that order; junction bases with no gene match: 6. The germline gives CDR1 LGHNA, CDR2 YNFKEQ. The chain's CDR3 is CASSQSSGRGLGELFF. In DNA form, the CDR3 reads TGTGCCAGCAGCCAAAGTAGCGGGAGGGGTCTCGGGGAGCTGTTTTTT.

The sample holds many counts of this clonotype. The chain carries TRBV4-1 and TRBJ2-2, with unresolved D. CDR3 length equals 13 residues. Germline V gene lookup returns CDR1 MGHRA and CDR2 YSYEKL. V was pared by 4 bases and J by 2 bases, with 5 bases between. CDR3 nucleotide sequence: TGCGCCAGCAGCCTCTTAAACACCGGGGAGCTGTTTTTT. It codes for CASSLLNTGELFF.

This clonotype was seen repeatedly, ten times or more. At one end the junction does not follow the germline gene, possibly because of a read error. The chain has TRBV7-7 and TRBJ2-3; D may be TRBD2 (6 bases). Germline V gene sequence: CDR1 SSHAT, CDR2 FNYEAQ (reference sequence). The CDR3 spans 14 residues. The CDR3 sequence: CASSLGGKVYTQYF. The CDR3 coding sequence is TGTGCTAGCAGCTTAGGCGGGAAGGTATATACGCAGTATTTT.

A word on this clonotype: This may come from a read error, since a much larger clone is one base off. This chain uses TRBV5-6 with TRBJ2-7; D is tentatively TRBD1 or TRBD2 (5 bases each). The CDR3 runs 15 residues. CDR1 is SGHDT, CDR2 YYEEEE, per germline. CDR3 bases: TGTGTCAGCAGCTTCAGGGACCTGAGCTCCTACGAGCAGTACTTC. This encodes CVSSFRDLSSYEQYF. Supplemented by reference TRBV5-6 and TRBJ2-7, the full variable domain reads DAGVTQSPTHLIKTRGQQVTLRCSPKSGHDTVSWYQQALGQGPQFIFQYYEEEERQRGNFPDRFSGHQFPNYSSELNVNALLLGDSALYLCVSSFRDLSSYEQYFGPGTRLTVT.

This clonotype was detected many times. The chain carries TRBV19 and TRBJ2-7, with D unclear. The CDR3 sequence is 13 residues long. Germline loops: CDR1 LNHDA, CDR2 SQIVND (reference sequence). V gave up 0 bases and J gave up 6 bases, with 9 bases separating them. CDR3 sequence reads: CASSIEPRGEQYF. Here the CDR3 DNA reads TGTGCCAGTAGTATAGAGCCCCGTGGCGAGCAGTACTTC.

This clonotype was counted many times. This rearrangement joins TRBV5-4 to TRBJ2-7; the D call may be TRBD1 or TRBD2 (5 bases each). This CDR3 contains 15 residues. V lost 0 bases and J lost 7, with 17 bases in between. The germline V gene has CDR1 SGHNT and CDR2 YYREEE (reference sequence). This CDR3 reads CASSLDLQASGEQYF. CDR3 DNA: TGTGCCAGCAGCTTGGATCTACAGGCGTCGGGGGAGCAGTACTTC.

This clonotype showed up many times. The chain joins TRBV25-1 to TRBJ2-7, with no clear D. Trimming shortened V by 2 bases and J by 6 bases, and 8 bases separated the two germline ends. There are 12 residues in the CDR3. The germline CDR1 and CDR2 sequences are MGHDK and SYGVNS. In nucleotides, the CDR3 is TGTGCCAGCAGTGAAGGTAGGACCGAGCAGTACTTC. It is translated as CASSEGRTEQYF.

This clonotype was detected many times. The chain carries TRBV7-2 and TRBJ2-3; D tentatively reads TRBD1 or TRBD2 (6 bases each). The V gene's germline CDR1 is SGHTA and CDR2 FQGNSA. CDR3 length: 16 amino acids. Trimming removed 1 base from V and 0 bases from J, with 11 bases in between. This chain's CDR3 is CASSLGTGTSTDTQYF. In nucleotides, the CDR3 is TGTGCCAGCAGCTTAGGCACAGGGACTAGCACAGATACGCAGTATTTT.

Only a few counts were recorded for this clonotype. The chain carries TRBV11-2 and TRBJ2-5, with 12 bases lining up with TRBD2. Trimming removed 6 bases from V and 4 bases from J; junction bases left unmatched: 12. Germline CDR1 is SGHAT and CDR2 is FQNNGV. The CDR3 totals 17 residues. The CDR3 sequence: CASRPQRTSGVGETQYF. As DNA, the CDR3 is TGTGCCAGCAGGCCCCAGAGGACTAGCGGGGTGGGAGAGACCCAGTACTTC.

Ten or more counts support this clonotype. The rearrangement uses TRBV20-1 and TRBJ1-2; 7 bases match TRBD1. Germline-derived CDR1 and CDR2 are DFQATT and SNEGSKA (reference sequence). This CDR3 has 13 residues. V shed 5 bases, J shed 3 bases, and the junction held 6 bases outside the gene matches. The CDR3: CSAPKTGDYGYTF. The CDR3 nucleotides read TGCAGTGCTCCCAAAACAGGGGACTATGGCTACACCTTC.

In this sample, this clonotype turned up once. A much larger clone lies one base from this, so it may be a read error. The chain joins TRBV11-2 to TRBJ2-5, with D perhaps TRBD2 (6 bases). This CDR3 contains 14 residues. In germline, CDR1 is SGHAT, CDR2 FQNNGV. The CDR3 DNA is TGTGCCAGCAGCGTAGGTGCGGGGCGAGAGACCCAGTGCTTC. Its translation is CASSVGAGRETQCF.

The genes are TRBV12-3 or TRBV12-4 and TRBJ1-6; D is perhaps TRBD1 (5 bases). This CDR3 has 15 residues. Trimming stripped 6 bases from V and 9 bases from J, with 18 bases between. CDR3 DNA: TGTGCCAGCAGCAACTGGGGGGTACTCGGTTCACCCCTCCACTTT. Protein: CASSNWGVLGSPLHF.

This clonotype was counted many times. The CDR3 spells CAIKTGGGYGYTF. CDR3 coding DNA: TGTGCCATCAAAACAGGGGGCGGCTATGGCTACACCTTC. The V call is TRBV10-3, the J call TRBJ1-2; 9 bases map to TRBD1. The trim removed 7 bases at V and 4 bases at J, leaving 4 bases unmatched. The CDR3 has 13 residues. The germline V gene has CDR1 ENHRY and CDR2 SYGVKD.

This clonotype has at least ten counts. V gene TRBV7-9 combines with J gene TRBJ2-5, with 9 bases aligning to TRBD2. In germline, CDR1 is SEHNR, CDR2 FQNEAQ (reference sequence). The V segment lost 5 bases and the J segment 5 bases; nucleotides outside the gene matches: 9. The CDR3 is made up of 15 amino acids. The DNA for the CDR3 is TGTGCCAGCAGCCGCGGGGGGGCTTCTCAGGAGACCCAGTACTTC. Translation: CASSRGGASQETQYF.

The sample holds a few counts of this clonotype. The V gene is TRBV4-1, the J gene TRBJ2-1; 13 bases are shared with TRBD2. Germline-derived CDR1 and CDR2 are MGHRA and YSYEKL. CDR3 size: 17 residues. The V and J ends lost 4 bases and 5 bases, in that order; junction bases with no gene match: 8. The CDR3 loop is CASSPRTSGGLDNEQFF. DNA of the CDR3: TGCGCCAGCAGCCCTCGGACTAGCGGGGGCCTAGACAATGAGCAGTTCTTC.

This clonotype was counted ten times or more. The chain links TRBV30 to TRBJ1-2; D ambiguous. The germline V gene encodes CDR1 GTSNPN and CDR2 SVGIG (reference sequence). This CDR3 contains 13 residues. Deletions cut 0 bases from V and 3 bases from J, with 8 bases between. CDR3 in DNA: TGTGCCTGGAGTGTCGGTAGAGACTATGGCTACACCTTC. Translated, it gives CAWSVGRDYGYTF.

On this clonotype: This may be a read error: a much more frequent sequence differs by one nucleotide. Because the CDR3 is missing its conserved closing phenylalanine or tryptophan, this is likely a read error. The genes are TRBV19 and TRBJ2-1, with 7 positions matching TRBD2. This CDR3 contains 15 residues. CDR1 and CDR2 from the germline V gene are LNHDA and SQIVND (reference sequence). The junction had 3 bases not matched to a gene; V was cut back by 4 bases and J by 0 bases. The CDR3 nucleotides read TGTGCCAGTAGTAAGGGAGGGAGCTCCTACAATGAGCAGTTCTTG. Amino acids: CASSKGGSSYNEQFL.

CDR3 in amino acids: CASRAPQNYGYTF. In nucleotides, the CDR3 is TGTGCCAGCAGGGCGCCCCAGAACTATGGCTACACCTTC. This rearrangement joins TRBV28 to TRBJ1-2; D gene unclear. This CDR3 is built from 13 residues. Trimming removed 6 bases at V and 2 bases at J, with 10 bases between. Germline V lookup: CDR1 MDHEN, CDR2 SYDVKM.

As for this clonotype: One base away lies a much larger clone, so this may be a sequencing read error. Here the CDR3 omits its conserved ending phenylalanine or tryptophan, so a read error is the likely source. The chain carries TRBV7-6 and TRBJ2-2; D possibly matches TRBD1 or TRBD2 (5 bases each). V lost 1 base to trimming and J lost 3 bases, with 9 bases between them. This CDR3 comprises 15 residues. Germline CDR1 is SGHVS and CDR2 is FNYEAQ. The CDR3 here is CASSLGGSDTGELFY. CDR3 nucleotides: TGTGCCAGCAGCTTAGGGGGGTCAGACACCGGGGAGCTGTTTTAT.